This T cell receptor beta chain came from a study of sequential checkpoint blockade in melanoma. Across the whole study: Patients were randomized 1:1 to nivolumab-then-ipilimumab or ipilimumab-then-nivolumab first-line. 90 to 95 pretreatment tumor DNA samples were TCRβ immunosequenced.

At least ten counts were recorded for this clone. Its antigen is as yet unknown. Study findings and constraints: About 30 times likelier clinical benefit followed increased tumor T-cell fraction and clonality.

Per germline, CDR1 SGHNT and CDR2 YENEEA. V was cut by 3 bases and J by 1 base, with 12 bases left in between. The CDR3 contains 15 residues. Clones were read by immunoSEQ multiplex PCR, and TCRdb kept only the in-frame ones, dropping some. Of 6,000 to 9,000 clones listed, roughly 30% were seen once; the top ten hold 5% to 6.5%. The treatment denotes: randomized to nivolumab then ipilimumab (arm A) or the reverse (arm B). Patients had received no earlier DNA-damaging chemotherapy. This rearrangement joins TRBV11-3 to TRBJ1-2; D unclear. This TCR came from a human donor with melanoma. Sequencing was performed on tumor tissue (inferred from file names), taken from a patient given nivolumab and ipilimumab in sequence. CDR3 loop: CASSLGGRNNYGYTF. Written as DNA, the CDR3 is TGTGCCAGCAGCTTGGGAGGCAGAAATAACTATGGCTACACCTTC.